This is a list of T cell receptor beta chains from one sample in a study of cytomegalovirus exposure and HLA in healthy donors. Data came from immunoSEQ multiplex PCR; TCRdb stores just in-frame clones and leaves some out. The repertoire includes more than 95,000 clones, 75% to 90% of them detected once, and 2% to 2.5% sits in the top ten. Sequencing used PBMCs. These receptors came from a woman in her late teens or twenties in good health and CMV-seronegative. CDR3s include the opening cysteine and the closing phenylalanine or tryptophan. A D gene is named only where the DNA matches it firmly. Clone sizes are given selectively: once, few, many, or a class where the clone is expanded.

D	length	size	J	V	DNA	CDR3
TRBD1	12	few	TRBJ1-3	TRBV2	TGTGCCAGCAGTGGAGGACAGGGAACCATATATTTT	CASSGGQGTIYF
TRBD1	14	.	TRBJ2-7	TRBV7-9	TGTGCCAGCAGCCCTGGGACAGGGGGCTTCGAGCAGTACTTC	CASSPGTGGFEQYF
TRBD2	14	once	TRBJ2-1	TRBV11-2	TGTGCCAGCAGCCCTCTAGCGGGCCAAAATGAGCAGTTCTTC	CASSPLAGQNEQFF
TRBD1	14	.	TRBJ2-1	TRBV18	TGTGCCAGCTCACCGACAGGGTCGGACAATGAGCAGTTCTTC	CASSPTGSDNEQFF
.	12	.	TRBJ2-3	TRBV2	TGTGCCAGCTGCCAGGGCACAGATACGCAGTATTTT	CASCQGTDTQYF
TRBD1	17	few	TRBJ2-2	TRBV27	TGTGCCAGCAGTTCAGTCATCGGGACAGTAGGTACCGGGGAGCTGTTTTTT	CASSSVIGTVGTGELFF
.	14	once	TRBJ2-7	TRBV2	TGTGCCAGCAGTAGGTCACTAGCCCTCGGGGAGCAGTACTTC	CASSRSLALGEQYF
TRBD2	14	.	TRBJ2-5	TRBV2	TGTGCCAGCAGTGCTCTAGCGGGAGAAGAGACCCAGTACTTC	CASSALAGEETQYF
.	12	.	TRBJ1-2	TRBV6-5	TGTGCCAGCAGTTCAATTAACTATGGCTACACCTTC	CASSSINYGYTF
TRBD1	20	.	TRBJ2-7	TRBV4-1	TGCGCCAGCAGCCAAGATTTAGGGGGCGCGGAGACCCGCATCTCCTACGAGCAGTACTTC	CASSQDLGGAETRISYEQYF
.	11	.	TRBJ2-7	TRBV6-5	TGTGCCAGCAGTAGCACCTACGAGCAGTACTTC	CASSSTYEQYF
TRBD2	15	few	TRBJ2-7	TRBV15	TGTGCCACCAGCAGGCCCGGGACTAGCGGAGACGAGCAGTACTTC	CATSRPGTSGDEQYF
TRBD1	14	.	TRBJ1-2	TRBV27	TGTGCCAGCAGTTCGGGACAGGGACCCTATGGCTACACCTTC	CASSSGQGPYGYTF
TRBD2	13	once	TRBJ2-1	TRBV5-1	TGCGCCAGCCGTCTAGCGGCTTACAATGAGCAGTTCTTC	CASRLAAYNEQFF
TRBD2	16	.	TRBJ2-4	TRBV5-1	TGCGCCAGCAGCTCGTCGGCGGGGGTAGCCAAAAACATTCAGTACTTC	CASSSSAGVAKNIQYF
.	12	.	TRBJ1-4	TRBV10-3	TGTGCCATCGGGGCTGGACATGAAAAACTGTTTTTT	CAIGAGHEKLFF
TRBD2	13	.	TRBJ2-1	TRBV19	TGTGCCAGTAGCCTAGCGGGGGGCAATGAGCAGTTCTTC	CASSLAGGNEQFF
.	13	.	TRBJ1-1	TRBV27	TGTGCCAGCAGTTCGACAGGGAACACTGAAGCTTTCTTT	CASSSTGNTEAFF
.	15	.	TRBJ1-2	TRBV6-1	TGTGCCAGCAGTGAACCCACAGGGTGGGTCTATGGCTACACCTTC	CASSEPTGWVYGYTF
TRBD1	14	.	TRBJ2-7	TRBV27	TGTGCCAGCAGGGGGACAGGGGTCTTGTACGAGCAGTACTTC	CASRGTGVLYEQYF
.	13	.	TRBJ2-1	TRBV15	TGTGCCACCAGCACCAGACAGGGACTGGGGCAGTTCTTC	CATSTRQGLGQFF
.	16	.	TRBJ2-7	TRBV5-6	TGTGCCAGCAGCGGAACCAAGGGGCCATCCTCCTACGAGCAGTACTTC	CASSGTKGPSSYEQYF
TRBD1	15	.	TRBJ1-2	TRBV9	TGTGCCAGCAGCGCCCGGACAGGGAACAACTATGGCTACACCTTC	CASSARTGNNYGYTF
TRBD2	14	.	TRBJ2-7	TRBV2	TGTGCCAGCGCCGGGGGGGCGAACACCTACGAGCAGTACTTC	CASAGGANTYEQYF
.	11	.	TRBJ2-1	TRBV5-1	TGCGCCAGCAGCGAGTACAATGAGCAGTTCTTC	CASSEYNEQFF
.	16	.	TRBJ2-5	TRBV13	TGTGCCAGCAGTTCTGGGAACTGGAGGGGACAAGAGACCCAGTACTTC	CASSSGNWRGQETQYF
TRBD2	15	.	TRBJ2-1	TRBV6-1	TGTGCCAGCAGAACGGGACTAGCGGGGGGGAATGAGCAGTTCTTC	CASRTGLAGGNEQFF
TRBD2	14	.	TRBJ2-1	TRBV11-2	TGTGCCAGCAGCTTAGCGGGAGGTCGAAATGAGCAGTTCTTC	CASSLAGGRNEQFF
.	16	.	TRBJ2-3	TRBV5-4	TGTGCCAGCAGCTCGGATAGGGCAGGGGAGATAGATACGCAGTATTTT	CASSSDRAGEIDTQYF
.	14	.	TRBJ2-3	TRBV23-1	TGCGCCAGCAGTCCAGACCCCAAGAGGGATACGCAGTATTTT	CASSPDPKRDTQYF
.	16	.	TRBJ2-2	TRBV2	TGTGCCAGCAGTCGCCGGGGCGCGGGAAACACCGGGGAGCTGTTTTTT	CASSRRGAGNTGELFF
TRBD2	19	once	TRBJ2-3	TRBV4-2	TGTGCCAGCAGCCAAGATTCCTCCGTAGCGGGAGGGGACACAGATACGCAGTATTTT	CASSQDSSVAGGDTDTQYF
.	16	.	TRBJ2-7	TRBV21-1	TGTGCCAGCAGCAATCATACCGGGACAGGGACATACGAGCAGTACTTC	CASSNHTGTGTYEQYF
TRBD1	14	.	TRBJ2-5	TRBV2	TGTGCCAGCAGAGAGACAGGGTACCAAGAGACCCAGTACTTC	CASRETGYQETQYF
TRBD2	16	once	TRBJ2-7	TRBV28	TGTGCCAGCAGTCAAAGGATTAGCGGGAACTGGAACGAGCAGTACTTC	CASSQRISGNWNEQYF
.	13	.	TRBJ2-7	TRBV6-6	TGTGCCAGCAGCCCCGGACAGTCCTACGAGCAGTACTTC	CASSPGQSYEQYF
TRBD2	18	.	TRBJ2-3	TRBV5-8	TGTGCCAGCAGCTCGGGGACTAGCGGGATTAGCCACACAGATACGCAGTATTTT	CASSSGTSGISHTDTQYF
TRBD1	15	.	TRBJ2-2	TRBV2	TGTGCCAGCAGGGAACAGGGGTTGGACACCGGGGAGCTGTTTTTT	CASREQGLDTGELFF
TRBD1	16	.	TRBJ2-7	TRBV18	TGTGCCAGCTCACCACTGGGACAGGGAGCAACCTACGAGCAGTACTTC	CASSPLGQGATYEQYF
.	10	few	TRBJ2-2	TRBV7-9	TGTGCCAGTCGGTCGGGGGAGCTGTTTTTT	CASRSGELFF
.	16	.	TRBJ2-5	TRBV6-5	TGTGCCAGCAGTTACGTTACAGCTAACTTACAAGAGACCCAGTACTTC	CASSYVTANLQETQYF
TRBD2	15	.	TRBJ2-1	TRBV28	TGTGCCAGCAGTTTATTTGCGGGGGGGAACAATGAGCAGTTCTTC	CASSLFAGGNNEQFF